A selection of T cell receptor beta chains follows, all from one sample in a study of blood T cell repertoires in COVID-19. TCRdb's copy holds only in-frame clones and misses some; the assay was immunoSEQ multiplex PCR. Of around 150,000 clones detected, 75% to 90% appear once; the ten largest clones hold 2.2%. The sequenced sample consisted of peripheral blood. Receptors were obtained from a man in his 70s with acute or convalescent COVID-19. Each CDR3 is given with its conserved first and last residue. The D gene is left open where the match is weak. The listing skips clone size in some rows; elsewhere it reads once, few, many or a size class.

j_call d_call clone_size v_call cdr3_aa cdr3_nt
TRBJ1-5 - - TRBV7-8 CASSMPRVRVFQPQHF TGTGCCAGCAGCATGCCTAGAGTCAGGGTGTTTCAGCCCCAGCATTTT
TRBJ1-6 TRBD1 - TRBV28 CASGQGASPLHF TGTGCCAGCGGACAGGGGGCGTCACCCCTCCACTTT
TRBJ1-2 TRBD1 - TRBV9 CASSTDREVHGYTF TGTGCCAGCAGCACTGACAGGGAGGTTCATGGCTACACCTTC
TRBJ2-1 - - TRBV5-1 CASSLGQGGIEQFF TGCGCCAGCAGCTTGGGACAGGGAGGTATAGAGCAGTTCTTC
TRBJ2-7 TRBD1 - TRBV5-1 CASSPDRVSGEQYF TGCGCCAGCAGCCCGGACAGGGTCTCGGGCGAGCAGTACTTC
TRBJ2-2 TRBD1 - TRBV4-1 CASSRDRGGTGELFF TGCGCCAGCAGCCGGGACAGGGGTGGAACCGGGGAGCTGTTTTTT
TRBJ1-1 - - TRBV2 CASSDHRDVKGTEAFF TGTGCCAGCAGTGACCACAGGGACGTGAAGGGCACTGAAGCTTTCTTT
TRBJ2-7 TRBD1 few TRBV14 CASSHAGQGPPPRF TGTGCCAGCAGCCATGCCGGACAGGGGCCTCCCCCTCGCTTC
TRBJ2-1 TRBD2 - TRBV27 CANPTSGDNNEQFF TGTGCCAACCCGACTAGCGGGGATAACAATGAGCAGTTCTTC
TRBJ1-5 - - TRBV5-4 CASSLAGSNQPQHF TGTGCCAGCAGCTTGGCAGGGTCTAATCAGCCCCAGCATTTT
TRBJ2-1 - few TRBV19 CASSPRTDYNEQFF TGTGCCAGTAGTCCGCGGACAGACTACAATGAGCAGTTCTTC